This T cell receptor (beta chain) was captured in a study of T cell responses to AZD1222 COVID-19 vaccine. At the level of the study: Second-dose recipients at about 4 or about 12 weeks were treated as one pooled group.

J lost 0 bases, V lost 4 bases, and 5 bases had no gene match. The CDR3 length is 16 residues. In germline, CDR1 is SGHRS, CDR2 YFSETQ. Sequencing was performed with immunoSEQ multiplex PCR; in TCRdb, only in-frame clones are kept and a portion is missing. The sample yields about 160,000 clones, 89% seen once. Whole-study findings and limits: Donor demographics were predominantly white British with a female majority; clonal diversity may be underestimated. Vaccination with two AZD1222 doses was followed by a rise in Spike-specific TCR breadth and depth.

As for this clone: The antigen is not known.

This specimen was peripheral blood, taken on day 0 of AZD1222 vaccination. The J gene is TRBJ2-3, the V gene TRBV5-1; 10 nucleotides agree with TRBD2. This TCR came from an adult in good health. The CDR3 DNA reads as TGCGCCAGCAGCCCCAGGACTAGCGGTAGCACAGATACGCAGTATTTT. It specifies CASSPRTSGSTDTQYF.